A single sample is the source of the 2 T cell receptor beta chains below, sequenced in a study of naive and memory T cell subsets. Study-level results: A few larger clonotypes appeared in naive repertoires, especially CD8, possibly memory cells re-expressing CD45RA.

An equimolar mix of two oligonucleotides served as the beta constant-region primer for TRBC1 and TRBC2. Four rounds of PCR amplified the ligated cDNA using nested alpha and beta constant-region primers plus SP2. TCRdb recomputed calls from the UMI-ligation and nested PCR reads with MiXCR, one row per CDR3 protein. Among 98,000 or so distinct CDR3 sequences listed, roughly 15% were seen once. These receptors lack a known antigen. The sample taken for sequencing was naive CD8+ T cells from blood. These receptors all stem from a human donor in good health.

This clonotype was recorded many times. The CDR3 reads CASSHRRGPSYGYTF. The CDR3 DNA reads as TGTGCCAGCAGCCACCGGAGGGGGCCTAGCTATGGCTACACCTTC. The chain has TRBV5-5 and TRBJ1-2; the match to TRBD1 covers 7 bases. The V segment lost 4 bases and the J segment 4 bases; nucleotides outside the gene matches: 10. Germline V gene sequence: CDR1 SGHKS, CDR2 YYEKEE (reference sequence). This CDR3 has 15 amino acids.

In DNA, the CDR3 is TGTGCCAGCACCTCAGGGTATACGCAGTATTTT. It yields the protein CASTSGYTQYF. The chain is built from TRBV28 and TRBJ2-3; D might be TRBD1 (5 bases). V was clipped by 7 bases and J by 7 bases, with 9 bases between them. This CDR3 has 11 amino acids. The germline V gene encodes CDR1 MDHEN and CDR2 SYDVKM.